This TCR beta chain was recovered during a study of CD8 T cells in ankylosing spondylitis. Whole-study findings and limits: There was a TCR beta motif, made of several highly homologous variants, that appeared characteristic of ankylosing spondylitis blood.

MiXCR, applied by TCRdb to the 5' RACE reads, yields one record per CDR3 protein. Here the sample spans around 250,000 distinct CDR3 sequences, about 11% being singletons. Regarding this clonotype: Its target is not known.

Germline V gives CDR1 SGHTA, CDR2 FQGNSA. Trimming took off 0 bases at V and 3 bases at J, with 21 bases between the two ends. The CDR3 is made up of 18 amino acids. This chain uses TRBV7-2 with TRBJ2-7, with D perhaps matching TRBD2 (6 bases). The receptor comes from a male donor with ankylosing spondylitis or in good health (not recorded which). Sequencing used blood, either unsorted or a sorted T cell fraction (not recorded which). This chain's CDR3 is CASSLALGGIARLYEQYF. CDR3 in DNA: TGTGCCAGCAGCTTAGCGCTTGGGGGGATAGCCCGACTCTACGAGCAGTACTTC.